The 32 T cell receptor beta chains reported below all come from one sample, sequenced in a study of memory CD4+ T cells and cytomegalovirus serostatus. Clones were read by immunoSEQ multiplex PCR, and TCRdb kept only the in-frame ones, dropping some. The data hold 52,000 or so clones, with 82% observed a single time. Single viable CD3+CD4+CD8-CD45RO+ cells were sorted as the memory CD4+ T cells. Sequenced material: memory CD4+ T cells from blood. All receptors come from an adult in good health and CMV-seronegative.

V usage is TRBV2 and J usage is TRBJ1-2; D is undetermined. This CDR3 has 13 residues. Trimming left V 1 base short and J 0 bases short, with 3 bases between. The germline V gene encodes CDR1 SNHLY and CDR2 FYNNEI. CDR3 bases: TGTGCCAGCAGTGAAGAAGCTAACTATGGCTACACCTTC. Translating it yields CASSEEANYGYTF.

This clone turned up a few times. V and J are TRBV4-3 and TRBJ2-7; TRBD1 matches 8 bases. Looked up from germline, CDR1 is LGHNA and CDR2 is YSLEER. J gave up 3 bases and V 4 bases, and 5 bases lay outside the gene matches. The CDR3 totals 14 residues. The CDR3 DNA reads TGCGCCAGCAGCCGTTGGACAGGGATCTACGAGCAGTACTTC. Its protein product is CASSRWTGIYEQYF.

The V and J genes are TRBV14 and TRBJ2-1; 9 bases are a match to TRBD1. The V gene end was trimmed by 1 base and the J gene end by 10 bases; junction bases not matched to a gene: 8. There are 15 residues in the CDR3. The germline gives CDR1 SGHDN, CDR2 FVKESK. CDR3 protein: CASSQGGTGFREQFF. CDR3 DNA sequence: TGTGCCAGCAGCCAAGGCGGGACAGGGTTTCGGGAGCAGTTCTTC.

This clone has just one count. The CDR3 DNA reads TGTGCCAGCAGCCAAGATCCGACAACAGGTTTACATGGCTACACCTTC. This codes for CASSQDPTTGLHGYTF. The rearrangement links TRBV4-2 to TRBJ1-2; tentative D call: TRBD1 (5 bases). This CDR3 is built from 16 residues. Germline V gene sequence: CDR1 LGHNA, CDR2 YNFKEQ. Trimming left V 0 bases short and J 6 bases short, with 17 bases between.

The chain recombines TRBV2 with TRBJ2-1, with D unclear. Trimming removed 4 bases from V and 5 bases from J, with 12 bases in between. Germline assignment: CDR1 SNHLY and CDR2 FYNNEI. The CDR3 has 14 amino acids. The CDR3 DNA is TGTGCCAGCAGTGTAGAAGGGTCTGACAATGAGCAGTTCTTC. The encoded protein is CASSVEGSDNEQFF.

The chain carries TRBV4-2 and TRBJ1-2; tentative D call: TRBD1 (5 bases). CDR3 size: 14 residues. Germline loops: CDR1 LGHNA, CDR2 YNFKEQ. V dropped 4 bases and J dropped 5 bases, with 14 bases sitting between them. In nucleotides, the CDR3 is TGTGCCAGCAGCCCAGAGGTCCAGGGATATGGCTACACCTTC. Its protein product is CASSPEVQGYGYTF.

The V call is TRBV2, the J call TRBJ2-7; 15 nucleotides align to TRBD2. Germline V gene lookup returns CDR1 SNHLY and CDR2 FYNNEI. The CDR3 covers 14 residues. V trimming: 11 bases; J trimming: 6 bases; junction bases outside the gene matches: 8. The CDR3 nucleotides read TGTGCCGTGAGACGGACTAGCGGGGGGGGCGAGCAGTACTTC. This sequence encodes CAVRRTSGGGEQYF.

The chain is built from TRBV30 and TRBJ1-2, with D maybe TRBD1 (5 bases). This CDR3 spans 15 amino acids. CDR1 is GTSNPN and CDR2 is SVGIG in the germline V gene (reference sequence). V was trimmed by 2 bases and J by 4 bases, leaving 17 bases between them. DNA for the CDR3: TGTGCCTGGAGTAGGGCTGGAGGGGTTAGCTATGGCTACACCTTC. Translation gives CAWSRAGGVSYGYTF.

This clone was seen only once. This rearrangement joins TRBV10-3 to TRBJ2-5; D gene unclear. The better agreement between TRBJ2-7 and the DNA end casts doubt on the J call. This CDR3 spans 13 amino acids. Germline assignment: CDR1 ENHRY and CDR2 SYGVKD. The CDR3 sequence is CAISELRLLEQYF. The CDR3 coding sequence is TGTGCCATCAGTGAGCTTAGGTTGCTCGAGCAGTACTTC.

This clone has just one count. The chain is built from TRBV4-1 and TRBJ2-2; D not resolved. CDR3 length: 16 amino acids. Trimming left V 1 base short and J 2 bases short, with 11 bases between. Per germline, CDR1 MGHRA and CDR2 YSYEKL. The CDR3 region is CASSQVRTINTGELFF. DNA of the CDR3: TGCGCCAGCAGCCAAGTTAGGACGATCAACACCGGGGAGCTGTTTTTT.

V is TRBV7-2 and J is TRBJ1-3, with D hard to call. V lost 0 bases and J 2 bases, leaving 5 bases between the germline ends. There are 14 residues in the CDR3. CDR1 and CDR2 (germline): SGHTA, FQGNSA. In DNA form, the CDR3 reads TGTGCCAGCAGCTTAGCGAGTCCTGGAAACACCATATATTTT. It encodes CASSLASPGNTIYF. Full variable domain (rest looked up from reference TRBV7-2 and TRBJ1-3): GAGVSQSPSNKVTEKGKDVELRCDPISGHTALYWYRQSLGQGLEFLIYFQGNSAPDKSGLPSDRFSAERTGGSVSTLTIQRTQQEDSAVYLCASSLASPGNTIYFGEGSWLTVV.

This clone was recorded once. One junction end does not reproduce the germline sequence, and a read error may be involved. The chain carries TRBV6-5 and TRBJ2-2, with TRBD2 matching 10 bases. Germline CDR1 MNHEY, CDR2 SVGAGI. The CDR3 runs 16 residues. CDR3 coding DNA: TGTGCCAGCAATTACCTAGCGGGGGCAAACACCGGGGAGCTGTTTTTT. This encodes CASNYLAGANTGELFF.

The V gene is TRBV6-6, the J gene TRBJ1-6; D is possibly TRBD1 (5 bases). V lost 6 bases, J lost 3 bases, and 12 bases lay in between. Germline V gene sequence: CDR1 MNHNY, CDR2 SVGAGI (reference sequence). The CDR3 extends over 15 amino acids. CDR3 amino acids: CASSLQADYNSPLHF. The CDR3 nucleotides are TGTGCCAGCAGCCTACAGGCGGACTATAATTCACCCCTCCACTTT.

The DNA of the CDR3 is TGTGCCAGCAGTCCCGGGACTGGGATTGGGGGCTACACCTTC. Protein: CASSPGTGIGGYTF. J is TRBJ1-2 and V is TRBV2; D is perhaps TRBD1 (5 bases). The CDR3 has 14 residues. The germline gives CDR1 SNHLY, CDR2 FYNNEI. V was trimmed by 5 bases and J by 8 bases, leaving 18 bases between them.

V and J are TRBV2 and TRBJ1-4; weak D call: TRBD1 (6 bases). Trimming removed 6 bases at V and 5 bases at J, with 28 bases between. CDR1 SNHLY and CDR2 FYNNEI come from the germline V gene. The CDR3 has 19 residues. This chain's CDR3 is CASSERLRGVGAENEKLFF. The CDR3 DNA sequence: TGTGCCAGCAGCGAACGATTGAGGGGAGTGGGGGCGGAAAATGAAAAACTGTTTTTT. The full variable domain, with the rest looked up from reference TRBV2 and TRBJ1-4, is EPEVTQTPSHQVTQMGQEVILRCVPISNHLYFYWYRQILGQKVEFLVSFYNNEISEKSEIFDDQFSVERPDGSNFTLKIRSTKLEDSAMYFCASSERLRGVGAENEKLFFGSGTQLSVL.

This rearrangement joins TRBV6-6 to TRBJ2-3, with 8 bases aligning to TRBD1. V lost 7 bases and J lost 3; bases outside the gene matches: 9. This CDR3 contains 15 residues. CDR1 MNHNY and CDR2 SVGAGI come from the germline V gene (reference sequence). This CDR3 is CASKSRTGRTDTQYF. Written as DNA, the CDR3 is TGTGCCAGCAAATCCCGGACAGGGAGAACAGATACGCAGTATTTT.

J is TRBJ2-3 and V is TRBV2; possible D gene TRBD2, 7 bases. CDR1 SNHLY and CDR2 FYNNEI come from the germline V gene. This CDR3 region has 16 residues. Deletions cut 4 bases from V and 2 bases from J, with 16 bases between. CDR3 residues: CASSVVRGRSTDTQYF. The CDR3 region has the DNA TGTGCCAGCAGTGTCGTGCGGGGGCGATCCACAGATACGCAGTATTTT. The full variable domain, in which reference TRBV2 and TRBJ2-3 provide the parts outside the CDR3, is EPEVTQTPSHQVTQMGQEVILRCVPISNHLYFYWYRQILGQKVEFLVSFYNNEISEKSEIFDDQFSVERPDGSNFTLKIRSTKLEDSAMYFCASSVVRGRSTDTQYFGPGTRLTVL.

The V gene is TRBV7-2, the J gene TRBJ2-2; 15 bases align to TRBD2. V was pared by 5 bases and J by 8 bases, with 6 bases of the junction left unmatched. The CDR3 has 16 amino acids. Germline V gene lookup returns CDR1 SGHTA and CDR2 FQGNSA. Here the CDR3 reads CASSLRTSGGAGELFF. CDR3 in DNA: TGTGCCAGCAGCCTGCGGACTAGCGGGGGGGCAGGGGAGCTGTTTTTT.

V is TRBV19 and J is TRBJ1-4; TRBD1 aligns across 7 bases. The V and J ends lost 2 bases and 8 bases, in that order; junction bases with no gene match: 5. CDR1 is LNHDA, CDR2 SQIVND, per germline (reference sequence). The CDR3 runs to 14 residues. CDR3 protein: CASSIQGVREKLFF. The CDR3, as DNA: TGTGCCAGTAGTATACAGGGGGTTCGAGAAAAACTGTTTTTT.

This chain connects TRBV7-8 to TRBJ2-3; possible D gene TRBD1, 7 bases. Trimming shortened V by 2 bases and J by 4 bases, and 19 bases separated the two germline ends. CDR3 length: 17 residues. Germline CDR1 is SGHVS and CDR2 is FQNEAQ. CDR3 in DNA: TGTGCCAGCAGCTTATCTTTTGGAGGGGGCCTAGCAGATACGCAGTATTTT. Translation: CASSLSFGGGLADTQYF.

In this sample, this clone turned up once. The chain carries TRBV15 and TRBJ2-7; tentatively, D is TRBD1 (6 bases). The CDR3 covers 14 residues. Germline values: CDR1 LNHNV, CDR2 YYDKDF (reference sequence). The ends were cut back, 9 bases at V and 7 bases at J, with 22 bases in the middle. For the CDR3, the DNA is TGTGCCACTAAACAGGGCCATTCCAGTTATGAGCAGTACTTC. Its protein is CATKQGHSSYEQYF.

The V gene is TRBV6-6, the J gene TRBJ1-4, with a tentative D call TRBD1 (6 bases). CDR1 MNHNY and CDR2 SVGAGI come from the germline V gene (reference sequence). This CDR3 spans 14 amino acids. Trimming shortened V by 8 bases and J by 5 bases, and 15 bases separated the two germline ends. The CDR3 bases are TGTGCCAGCGGACCGGGACACCTGAATGAAAAACTGTTTTTT. Residues: CASGPGHLNEKLFF.

In DNA form, the CDR3 reads TGTGCCAGCGGCGGGAGGGACCTTCTGGATGAGCAGTTCTTC. Its translation is CASGGRDLLDEQFF. The V and J genes are TRBV21-1 and TRBJ2-1; TRBD2 is taken as the D call from the table, unchecked against the DNA. TRBV21-1 is assigned pseudogene status. There are 14 residues in the CDR3.

The chain couples TRBV7-2 to TRBJ2-7, with 9 nucleotides matching TRBD1. The V and J ends lost 5 bases and 7 bases, in that order; junction bases with no gene match: 12. CDR1 is SGHTA and CDR2 is FQGNSA in the germline V gene. The CDR3 loop spans 15 amino acids. The CDR3, as DNA: TGTGCCAGCAGCCTCGCCGGGACAGGGCAAGTTGAGCAGTACTTC. Translated, it gives CASSLAGTGQVEQYF.

V is TRBV15 and J is TRBJ2-7, with 7 bases fitting TRBD1. The CDR3 covers 16 residues. The germline CDR1 and CDR2 sequences are LNHNV and YYDKDF (reference sequence). The trim removed 2 bases at V and 0 bases at J, leaving 7 bases unmatched. CDR3 in amino acids: CATSRSPDRTSYEQYF. CDR3 nucleotides: TGTGCCACCAGCAGAAGCCCGGACAGGACCTCCTACGAGCAGTACTTC.

This clone appeared a few times. The genes are TRBV5-8 and TRBJ2-1; no clear D gene. V lost 0 bases, J lost 4 bases, and 5 bases lay in between. The germline CDR1 and CDR2 sequences are SGHTS and YDEGEE. This CDR3 comprises 13 residues. CDR3: CASSLVTYNEQFF. CDR3 sequence (DNA): TGTGCCAGCAGCTTGGTCACGTACAATGAGCAGTTCTTC.

By proportion, this clone is medium-sized. The chain has TRBV2 and TRBJ1-1, with D possibly matching TRBD1 (6 bases). V was cut by 0 bases and J by 1 base, with 15 bases left in between. The CDR3 runs 17 residues. Germline V gene data show CDR1 as SNHLY and CDR2 as FYNNEI. CDR3 protein: CASSEALLGGRNTEAFF. In DNA, the CDR3 is TGTGCCAGCAGTGAAGCGCTTCTGGGGGGCCGGAACACTGAAGCTTTCTTT. Full variable domain (remainder filled in from reference TRBV2 and TRBJ1-1): EPEVTQTPSHQVTQMGQEVILRCVPISNHLYFYWYRQILGQKVEFLVSFYNNEISEKSEIFDDQFSVERPDGSNFTLKIRSTKLEDSAMYFCASSEALLGGRNTEAFFGQGTRLTVV.

The chain uses TRBV29-1 and TRBJ1-1; D not certain. Trimming left V 4 bases short and J 0 bases short, with 6 bases between. The CDR3 contains 12 residues. Germline CDR1 is SQVTM and CDR2 is ANQGSEA. CDR3 sequence reads: CSVGGLNTEAFF. DNA of the CDR3: TGCAGCGTTGGAGGTTTGAACACTGAAGCTTTCTTT.

This clone has only a few counts. The V and J genes are TRBV27 and TRBJ2-3; 13 positions match TRBD2. CDR3 length: 16 residues. The germline V gene encodes CDR1 MNHEY and CDR2 SMNVEV (reference sequence). Trimming took 8 bases from V and 1 from J; bases not matched to a gene: 6. DNA for the CDR3: TGTGCCAGCGGGGGACTAGCGGGGAGACGCACAGATACGCAGTATTTT. It specifies CASGGLAGRRTDTQYF.

This rearrangement joins TRBV19 to TRBJ2-1; tentatively, D is TRBD2 (6 bases). There are 15 residues in the CDR3. The V gene's germline CDR1 is LNHDA and CDR2 SQIVND (reference sequence). The V end lost 3 bases, the J end lost 8 bases, and 17 bases lay between the germline ends. CDR3 sequence reads: CASSIGTGGFDEQFF. DNA of the CDR3: TGTGCCAGTAGTATTGGGACTGGGGGGTTCGATGAGCAGTTCTTC.

The chain is built from TRBV5-1 and TRBJ1-4; D not resolved. The germline V gene has CDR1 SGHRS and CDR2 YFSETQ. The V end was cut by 1 base, the J end by 7 bases, with 11 bases between. The CDR3 runs 14 residues. The CDR3 nucleotides read TGCGCCAGCAGCTTGTCGGTAGGCAGTGAAAAACTGTTTTTT. Translation gives CASSLSVGSEKLFF.

The chain links TRBV18 to TRBJ1-1; D call uncertain. Germline values: CDR1 KGHSH, CDR2 LQKENI. CDR3 size: 15 residues. V gave up 3 bases and J gave up 3 bases, with 14 bases separating them. The CDR3 loop is CASSPDPGFYTEAFF. CDR3 coding DNA: TGTGCCAGCTCACCCGATCCAGGTTTCTACACTGAAGCTTTCTTT.